The 20 T cell receptor beta chains below were found in one sample sequenced in a study of Ad26.COV2.S vaccination and SARS-CoV-2 variants. The data were produced by immunoSEQ multiplex PCR, yet TCRdb's version contains in-frame clones alone and is incomplete. The table records roughly 400,000 clones, about 90% of them present only once. Treatment in this sample: some 20 received Ad26.COV2.S at low or high dose, single or two shots; 5 received placebo; per-sample allocation not given. On day 63 after the first injection, vaccine and placebo recipients gave samples. This specimen consisted of peripheral blood, obtained in a trial of Ad26.COV2.S vaccine versus placebo. The source of these receptors is a person aged 18 to 59 who received the Ad26.COV2.S COVID-19 vaccine or a placebo.

This clone was seen just once. V usage is TRBV2 and J usage is TRBJ2-1; 7 nucleotides line up with TRBD2. There are 16 residues in the CDR3. Germline lookup yields CDR1 SNHLY and CDR2 FYNNEI. V dropped 4 bases and J dropped 8; count of bases not matched to a gene: 14. The CDR3 protein is CASSGKAGRGSDEQFF. The CDR3 bases are TGTGCCAGCAGTGGAAAAGCGGGAAGGGGTTCGGATGAGCAGTTCTTC.

This chain connects TRBV7-8 to TRBJ2-7; 7 nucleotides match TRBD1. Germline assignment: CDR1 SGHVS and CDR2 FQNEAQ. The CDR3 length is 18 residues. Unmatched junction bases numbered 16, after V lost 2 bases and J lost 3 bases. CDR3 DNA sequence: TGTGCCAGCAGCTTATTCAGGACAGGAAAACCAAGGGACTACGAGCAGTACTTC. This encodes CASSLFRTGKPRDYEQYF.

This chain joins TRBV18 and TRBJ2-2; TRBD2 aligns across 14 bases. Germline V gene lookup returns CDR1 KGHSH and CDR2 LQKENI. V trimming: 6 bases; J trimming: 6 bases; junction bases outside the gene matches: 9. CDR3 length equals 17 residues. CDR3 sequence reads: CASSGAGLAGGAGELFF. The DNA for the CDR3 is TGTGCCAGCTCTGGAGCCGGACTAGCGGGAGGAGCCGGGGAGCTGTTTTTT.

The rearrangement links TRBV9 to TRBJ2-1; 12 positions match TRBD2. Trimming cost V 0 bases and J 7 bases; bases outside gene matches: 8. Germline V gives CDR1 SGDLS, CDR2 YYNGEE. This CDR3 has 17 amino acids. In DNA form, the CDR3 reads TGTGCCAGCAGCGTAGTACCCCTAGCGGGAGGGAGTAATGAGCAGTTCTTC. Encoded protein: CASSVVPLAGGSNEQFF.

The chain is built from TRBV28 and TRBJ1-4, with D unclear. The CDR3 has 15 residues. CDR1 is MDHEN, CDR2 SYDVKM, per germline. The V end was cut by 1 base, the J end by 4 bases, with 10 bases between. Here the CDR3 reads CASSLFRQINEKLFF. The DNA of the CDR3 is TGTGCCAGCAGTTTATTTAGGCAGATTAATGAAAAACTGTTTTTT. The full variable domain, in which reference TRBV28 and TRBJ1-4 provide the parts outside the CDR3, is DVKVTQSSRYLVKRTGEKVFLECVQDMDHENMFWYRQDPGLGLRLIYFSYDVKMKEKGDIPEGYSVSREKKERFSLILESASTNQTSMYLCASSLFRQINEKLFFGSGTQLSVL.

V is TRBV27 and J is TRBJ2-7; D is uncertain. V was cut by 6 bases and J by 1 base, with 10 bases left in between. Per germline, CDR1 MNHEY and CDR2 SMNVEV (reference sequence). The CDR3 has 13 amino acids. As DNA, the CDR3 is TGTGCCAGCAGGGAGCCGACATCCTACGAGCAGTACTTC. Amino acids: CASREPTSYEQYF.

The chain is built from TRBV7-9 and TRBJ1-2; weak D call: TRBD1 (6 bases). Germline lookup yields CDR1 SEHNR and CDR2 FQNEAQ (reference sequence). V was pared by 5 bases and J by 6 bases, with 16 bases between. This CDR3 region has 14 residues. The CDR3 spells CASSQYRDADGYTF. CDR3 DNA sequence: TGTGCCAGCAGCCAGTACAGGGATGCGGATGGCTACACCTTC.

The rearrangement links TRBV18 to TRBJ2-5; D is uncertain. V lost 3 bases, J lost 5 bases, and 19 bases lay in between. Germline V gene sequence: CDR1 KGHSH, CDR2 LQKENI. This CDR3 has 16 residues. Here the CDR3 DNA reads TGTGCCAGCTCACCTCTGACGGTGGGGTTTAGGGAGACCCAGTACTTC. Translation gives CASSPLTVGFRETQYF.

The rearrangement uses TRBV6-6 and TRBJ2-7; weak D call: TRBD2 (5 bases). The CDR3 length is 12 residues. V gave up 6 bases and J gave up 2 bases, with 8 bases separating them. CDR1 is MNHNY, CDR2 SVGAGI, per germline (reference sequence). CDR3 region: CASRFSAYEQYF. DNA for the CDR3: TGTGCCAGCAGATTTAGCGCCTACGAGCAGTACTTC.

This rearrangement joins TRBV27 to TRBJ2-7; the D gene is possibly TRBD1 (6 bases). The ends were cut back, 0 bases at V and 5 bases at J, with 14 bases in the middle. Germline loops: CDR1 MNHEY, CDR2 SMNVEV (reference sequence). The CDR3 is made up of 15 amino acids. CDR3 sequence: CASSLSGQGINEQYF. In nucleotides, the CDR3 is TGTGCCAGCAGTTTATCGGGCCAGGGGATCAACGAGCAGTACTTC.

V gene TRBV7-9 combines with J gene TRBJ2-3; the D gene is possibly TRBD2 (6 bases). This CDR3 is 14 amino acids long. The V gene lost 3 bases and the J gene lost 5 bases, with 12 bases spanning the gap. CDR1 SEHNR and CDR2 FQNEAQ come from the germline V gene (reference sequence). The DNA of the CDR3 is TGTGCCAGCAGCTTTGCTAGCGTCGTAGATACGCAGTATTTT. This encodes CASSFASVVDTQYF.

The V call is TRBV28, the J call TRBJ2-7, with 9 bases aligning to TRBD2. This CDR3 is 14 amino acids long. J gave up 0 bases and V 4 bases, and 1 base lay outside the gene matches. The V gene's germline CDR1 is MDHEN and CDR2 SYDVKM. The CDR3 loop is CASSYSGSSYEQYF. For the CDR3, the DNA is TGTGCCAGCAGTTATAGCGGGAGCTCCTACGAGCAGTACTTC. The complete variable domain, with remaining parts taken from reference TRBV28 and TRBJ2-7, reads DVKVTQSSRYLVKRTGEKVFLECVQDMDHENMFWYRQDPGLGLRLIYFSYDVKMKEKGDIPEGYSVSREKKERFSLILESASTNQTSMYLCASSYSGSSYEQYFGPGTRLTVT.

The rearrangement uses TRBV28 and TRBJ2-5, with 12 positions matching TRBD2. The CDR3 is made up of 18 amino acids. Trimming at V came to 5 bases and at J to 1 base, leaving 11 bases not matched to a gene. In germline, CDR1 is MDHEN, CDR2 SYDVKM. Here the CDR3 reads CASSLWGQGLAGQETQYF. The CDR3 bases are TGTGCCAGCAGTCTTTGGGGACAGGGACTAGCGGGCCAAGAGACCCAGTACTTC.

This clone came up a few times. V is TRBV7-8 and J is TRBJ1-5; D is possibly TRBD1 (6 bases). The CDR3 totals 18 residues. CDR1 is SGHVS, CDR2 FQNEAQ, per germline. The V and J ends lost 3 bases and 0 bases respectively, with 18 bases between them. The CDR3 nucleotides are TGTGCCAGCAGCTTTTCCTCAGGGGCCCCTTATAGCAATCAGCCCCAGCATTTT. Amino acid sequence: CASSFSSGAPYSNQPQHF.

A few counts support this clone. The gene calls are TRBV10-3 and TRBJ2-7, with D perhaps given as TRBD1 or TRBD2 (5 bases each). Looked up from germline, CDR1 is ENHRY and CDR2 is SYGVKD. The CDR3 sequence is 13 residues long. Trimming cost V 4 bases and J 3 bases, with 10 bases left between them. In DNA, the CDR3 is TGTGCCATCAGTGTCAGAGGGGACTACGAGCAGTACTTC. Its translation is CAISVRGDYEQYF.

This rearrangement joins TRBV9 to TRBJ2-7; D not certain. The V end lost 4 bases, the J end lost 7 bases, and 18 bases lay between the germline ends. The CDR3 runs 14 residues. Germline loops: CDR1 SGDLS, CDR2 YYNGEE. The chain's CDR3 is CASSPGSALDEQYF. The CDR3 bases are TGTGCCAGCAGCCCCGGGTCCGCCCTGGATGAGCAGTACTTC.

The chain has TRBV27 and TRBJ2-5; 9 bases are a match to TRBD1. Trimming at V came to 0 bases and at J to 5 bases, leaving 4 bases not matched to a gene. Germline lookup yields CDR1 MNHEY and CDR2 SMNVEV (reference sequence). This CDR3 has 15 amino acids. The CDR3 loop reads CASSLSRTGVETQYF. DNA of the CDR3: TGTGCCAGCAGTTTATCACGGACAGGGGTGGAGACCCAGTACTTC.

As regards this clone: Other DNA sequences from this sample encode an identical CDR3 as well. The V and J genes are TRBV18 and TRBJ2-7, with 11 bases fitting TRBD2. The CDR3 contains 14 residues. The ends lost 3 bases at V and 4 bases at J; junction bases unmatched: 2. Germline V gene data show CDR1 as KGHSH and CDR2 as LQKENI. In DNA form, the CDR3 reads TGTGCCAGCTCACCGGGGACTAGCGGATACGAGCAGTACTTC. It is translated as CASSPGTSGYEQYF.

In this sample, this clone turned up once. The chain links TRBV27 to TRBJ1-5; weak D call: TRBD1 (5 bases). Trimming shortened V by 6 bases and J by 2 bases, and 8 bases separated the two germline ends. The CDR3 totals 13 residues. Germline values: CDR1 MNHEY, CDR2 SMNVEV (reference sequence). Written as DNA, the CDR3 is TGTGCCAGCAGCCAGGGACGCAATCAGCCCCAGCATTTT. Translation gives CASSQGRNQPQHF.

The chain has TRBV2 and TRBJ1-6; D not resolved. In germline, CDR1 is SNHLY, CDR2 FYNNEI. Trimming removed 6 bases at V and 0 bases at J, with 12 bases between. The CDR3 runs 16 residues. CDR3 nucleotides: TGTGCCAGCAGGCGGCCGGCTAGCTCCTATAATTCACCCCTCCACTTT. Translating gives CASRRPASSYNSPLHF.